The rows below give T cell receptor beta chains drawn from one sample of a study of blood T cell repertoires in COVID-19. Some clones are missing from TCRdb's copy, which holds only in-frame ones; the method was immunoSEQ multiplex PCR. The data hold over 100,000 clones, with almost 70% observed a single time. The sample comprised peripheral blood. These receptors all come from a woman aged 65 to 85 with acute or convalescent COVID-19. Both conserved end residues are part of each CDR3. Each record gives: V gene, D gene, clone size, J gene, CDR3 length, CDR3 protein, CDR3 DNA. D genes are given only for firm matches. For some rows the clone size is stated as once, few or many, or as a class when expanded; others skip it.

v_call: TRBV12-3/TRBV12-4; d_call: NA; clone_size: few; j_call: TRBJ2-7; cdr3_length: 12; cdr3_aa: CASSQAGVEQYF; cdr3_nt: TGTGCCAGCAGTCAAGCAGGGGTAGAGCAGTACTTC
v_call: TRBV27; d_call: NA; clone_size: NA; j_call: TRBJ2-3; cdr3_length: 15; cdr3_aa: CASSEQGTSTDTQYF; cdr3_nt: TGTGCCAGCAGTGAACAGGGTACTAGCACAGATACGCAGTATTTT
v_call: TRBV20-1; d_call: NA; clone_size: once; j_call: TRBJ1-4; cdr3_length: 11; cdr3_aa: CSVLSGEKLFF; cdr3_nt: TGCAGTGTTTTGTCAGGGGAAAAACTGTTTTTT
v_call: TRBV28; d_call: NA; clone_size: once; j_call: TRBJ1-1; cdr3_length: 12; cdr3_aa: CASSLLRTEAFF; cdr3_nt: TGTGCCAGCAGTTTATTGAGGACTGAAGCTTTCTTT
v_call: TRBV6-5; d_call: TRBD1; clone_size: once; j_call: TRBJ1-2; cdr3_length: 13; cdr3_aa: CASQGTDGYGYTF; cdr3_nt: TGTGCCAGCCAAGGGACAGATGGCTATGGCTACACCTTC
v_call: TRBV27; d_call: NA; clone_size: NA; j_call: TRBJ1-6; cdr3_length: 15; cdr3_aa: CASNSATAFNSPLHF; cdr3_nt: TGTGCCAGCAACTCCGCGACAGCGTTTAATTCACCCCTCCACTTT
v_call: TRBV10-3; d_call: NA; clone_size: few; j_call: TRBJ1-2; cdr3_length: 13; cdr3_aa: CAISPGIDYGYTF; cdr3_nt: TGTGCCATCAGCCCAGGGATTGACTATGGCTACACCTTC
v_call: TRBV6-5; d_call: NA; clone_size: few; j_call: TRBJ2-7; cdr3_length: 14; cdr3_aa: CASIAGGTVGEQYF; cdr3_nt: TGTGCCAGCATAGCCGGCGGGACTGTAGGCGAGCAGTACTTC
v_call: TRBV5-4; d_call: TRBD1; clone_size: NA; j_call: TRBJ1-2; cdr3_length: 16; cdr3_aa: CASSLAMTGLAYGYTF; cdr3_nt: TGTGCCAGCAGCTTGGCCATGACAGGGCTGGCCTATGGCTACACCTTC
v_call: TRBV27; d_call: NA; clone_size: NA; j_call: TRBJ1-1; cdr3_length: 13; cdr3_aa: CASSLMGQDRRFF; cdr3_nt: TGTGCCAGCAGTTTGATGGGGCAGGATCGGCGTTTCTTT
v_call: TRBV29-1; d_call: TRBD1; clone_size: few; j_call: TRBJ2-1; cdr3_length: 14; cdr3_aa: CSVAGTGAYNEQFF; cdr3_nt: TGCAGCGTTGCCGGGACAGGGGCCTACAATGAGCAGTTCTTC
v_call: TRBV5-6; d_call: TRBD1; clone_size: NA; j_call: TRBJ1-2; cdr3_length: 15; cdr3_aa: CASSLPTGQGSGYTF; cdr3_nt: TGTGCCAGCAGCTTACCCACCGGACAGGGCTCTGGCTACACCTTC
v_call: TRBV11-2; d_call: TRBD2; clone_size: NA; j_call: TRBJ2-2; cdr3_length: 17; cdr3_aa: CASSLIAGFANTGELFF; cdr3_nt: TGTGCCAGCAGCTTAATAGCGGGGTTCGCGAACACCGGGGAGCTGTTTTTT
v_call: TRBV9; d_call: TRBD1; clone_size: NA; j_call: TRBJ2-3; cdr3_length: 14; cdr3_aa: CASSPGQGSDTQYF; cdr3_nt: TGTGCCAGCAGCCCGGGACAGGGGTCAGATACGCAGTATTTT
v_call: TRBV5-6; d_call: NA; clone_size: once; j_call: TRBJ1-3; cdr3_length: 14; cdr3_aa: CASSLLSSGNTIYF; cdr3_nt: TGTGCCAGCAGCTTGCTTTCCTCTGGAAACACCATATATTTT
v_call: TRBV10-3; d_call: NA; clone_size: NA; j_call: TRBJ2-3; cdr3_length: 15; cdr3_aa: CAISDKRASTDTQYF; cdr3_nt: TGTGCCATCAGTGATAAGAGGGCGAGCACAGATACGCAGTATTTT
v_call: TRBV29-1; d_call: TRBD2; clone_size: few; j_call: TRBJ2-1; cdr3_length: 15; cdr3_aa: CSVVLAGGPVDEQFF; cdr3_nt: TGCAGCGTCGTTCTAGCGGGGGGCCCTGTCGATGAGCAGTTCTTC
v_call: TRBV10-2; d_call: NA; clone_size: NA; j_call: TRBJ2-3; cdr3_length: 12; cdr3_aa: CASNDSPLTQYF; cdr3_nt: TGCGCCAGCAACGACTCTCCCCTCACGCAGTATTTT
v_call: TRBV15; d_call: TRBD1; clone_size: NA; j_call: TRBJ1-2; cdr3_length: 15; cdr3_aa: CATSSRTGGNYGYTF; cdr3_nt: TGTGCCACCAGCAGCCGGACAGGGGGCAACTATGGCTACACCTTC
v_call: TRBV5-1; d_call: TRBD2; clone_size: NA; j_call: TRBJ2-5; cdr3_length: 17; cdr3_aa: CASSLGLIAGAQETQYF; cdr3_nt: TGCGCCAGCAGCTTGGGGTTAATAGCGGGAGCCCAGGAGACCCAGTACTTC
v_call: TRBV6-2/TRBV6-3; d_call: TRBD2; clone_size: NA; j_call: TRBJ2-1; cdr3_length: 15; cdr3_aa: CASSYFAGGMDEQFF; cdr3_nt: TGTGCCAGCAGTTACTTTGCGGGGGGTATGGATGAGCAGTTCTTC
v_call: TRBV5-5; d_call: NA; clone_size: NA; j_call: TRBJ1-5; cdr3_length: 14; cdr3_aa: CASSLAGRGQPQHF; cdr3_nt: TGTGCCAGCAGCTTGGCCGGGAGGGGTCAGCCCCAGCATTTT
v_call: TRBV27; d_call: TRBD2; clone_size: NA; j_call: TRBJ2-7; cdr3_length: 15; cdr3_aa: CASSLQSGDYYEQYF; cdr3_nt: TGTGCCAGCAGTTTACAGAGCGGGGACTACTACGAGCAGTACTTC
v_call: TRBV7-9; d_call: NA; clone_size: NA; j_call: TRBJ1-3; cdr3_length: 16; cdr3_aa: CASSFGSSRTGNTIYF; cdr3_nt: TGTGCCAGCAGCTTCGGTTCAAGCCGAACTGGAAACACCATATATTTT
v_call: TRBV5-6; d_call: NA; clone_size: NA; j_call: TRBJ2-3; cdr3_length: 14; cdr3_aa: CASSLAAGADTQYF; cdr3_nt: TGTGCCAGCAGCTTGGCGGCAGGGGCAGATACGCAGTATTTT
v_call: TRBV12-1; d_call: NA; clone_size: NA; j_call: TRBJ2-7; cdr3_length: 15; cdr3_aa: CASSFWGRQGAEQYF; cdr3_nt: TGTGCCAGCAGCTTTTGGGGGCGACAGGGGGCCGAGCAGTACTTC
v_call: TRBV12-3/TRBV12-4; d_call: TRBD1; clone_size: NA; j_call: TRBJ1-1; cdr3_length: 13; cdr3_aa: CASSSTGDTEAFF; cdr3_nt: TGTGCCAGCAGTTCCACAGGGGACACTGAAGCTTTCTTT
v_call: TRBV7-3; d_call: NA; clone_size: NA; j_call: TRBJ2-3; cdr3_length: 15; cdr3_aa: CASSLNGPSTDTQYF; cdr3_nt: TGTGCCAGCAGCTTAAATGGGCCAAGCACAGATACGCAGTATTTT
v_call: TRBV5-1; d_call: TRBD1; clone_size: few; j_call: TRBJ2-7; cdr3_length: 16; cdr3_aa: CASSLEGQRVAYEQYF; cdr3_nt: TGCGCCAGCAGCTTGGAGGGACAGCGAGTAGCCTACGAGCAGTACTTC
v_call: TRBV9; d_call: NA; clone_size: NA; j_call: TRBJ2-5; cdr3_length: 15; cdr3_aa: CASSSQGFKWETQYF; cdr3_nt: TGTGCCAGCAGCTCCCAGGGCTTCAAGTGGGAGACCCAGTACTTC
v_call: TRBV10-3; d_call: TRBD1; clone_size: NA; j_call: TRBJ2-3; cdr3_length: 15; cdr3_aa: CAINQGAVGTDTQYF; cdr3_nt: TGTGCCATCAACCAGGGGGCGGTAGGGACAGATACGCAGTATTTT
v_call: TRBV10-3; d_call: TRBD1; clone_size: few; j_call: TRBJ1-2; cdr3_length: 13; cdr3_aa: CAISTGTDYGYTF; cdr3_nt: TGTGCCATCAGTACCGGGACAGACTATGGCTACACCTTC
v_call: TRBV18; d_call: NA; clone_size: once; j_call: TRBJ2-1; cdr3_length: 15; cdr3_aa: CASSPRESSYNEQFF; cdr3_nt: TGTGCCAGCTCACCACGGGAGAGCTCCTACAATGAGCAGTTCTTC
v_call: TRBV7-9; d_call: TRBD2; clone_size: NA; j_call: TRBJ2-7; cdr3_length: 15; cdr3_aa: CASSLVSGGAHEQYF; cdr3_nt: TGTGCCAGCAGCTTAGTAAGCGGGGGGGCCCACGAGCAGTACTTC
v_call: TRBV3-1/TRBV3-2; d_call: NA; clone_size: NA; j_call: TRBJ2-2; cdr3_length: 13; cdr3_aa: CASSHFSTGELFF; cdr3_nt: TGTGCCAGCAGCCATTTTAGCACCGGGGAGCTGTTTTTT
v_call: TRBV28; d_call: TRBD1; clone_size: NA; j_call: TRBJ2-7; cdr3_length: 14; cdr3_aa: CASSTGGDVYEQYF; cdr3_nt: TGTGCCAGCAGTACAGGGGGCGACGTGTACGAGCAGTACTTC
v_call: TRBV18; d_call: NA; clone_size: NA; j_call: TRBJ1-1; cdr3_length: 17; cdr3_aa: CASSGTSLDLGKTEAFF; cdr3_nt: TGTGCCAGCTCAGGGACTTCCCTGGATTTGGGAAAGACTGAAGCTTTCTTT